One sample yielded the 15 T cell receptor beta chains listed below, sequenced in a study of cytomegalovirus exposure and HLA in healthy donors (dated by TCRdb to about 2017). To prepare the library, the immunoSEQ multiplex PCR assay was applied. The multiplex PCR relied on a mix of 60 forward primers for TCR Vbeta segments and 13 reverse primers for TCR Jbeta segments. The table was pulled from immuneACCESS by TCRdb, which kept in-frame rearrangements only. Such tables lose some clones; where checked, under half of the loss comes from unresolved V genes, and the rest has no known cause. For this sample there are some 190,000 clones; roughly 82% appear just once. The top ten clones comprise less than 2% of the sample. The sequencing sample was made of PBMCs. Source of these receptors: a man aged 40-55 years in good health and CMV-seronegative.

The chain recombines TRBV2 with TRBJ1-3; D gene unclear. The V end lost 1 base, the J end lost 1 base, and 8 bases lay between the germline ends. Germline-derived CDR1 and CDR2 are SNHLY and FYNNEI. The CDR3 totals 15 residues. CDR3 region: CASSEESGSGNTIYF. Written as DNA, the CDR3 is TGTGCCAGCAGTGAAGAATCGGGTTCTGGAAACACCATATATTTT.

The chain links TRBV5-1 to TRBJ1-4, with a tentative D call TRBD1 (6 bases). Trimming took off 3 bases at V and 7 bases at J, with 16 bases between the two ends. The CDR3 is 15 amino acids. The germline CDR1 and CDR2 sequences are SGHRS and YFSETQ. The CDR3 nucleotides read TGCGCCAGCAGCTCTCACGGTGAGGGGGTTGAAAAACTGTTTTTT. Amino acid sequence: CASSSHGEGVEKLFF. Full variable domain (rest looked up from reference TRBV5-1 and TRBJ1-4): KAGVTQTPRYLIKTRGQQVTLSCSPISGHRSVSWYQQTPGQGLQFLFEYFSETQRNKGNFPGRFSGRQFSNSRSEMNVSTLELGDSALYLCASSSHGEGVEKLFFGSGTQLSVL.

The table lists this clone with a few counts. The chain links TRBV2 to TRBJ2-5, with 9 bases fitting TRBD1. In germline, CDR1 is SNHLY, CDR2 FYNNEI. After removal of 7 bases from V and 2 bases from J, the junction contained 17 bases not matched to a gene. This CDR3 spans 18 amino acids. The CDR3 bases are TGTGCCAGCACCCCCGTGTGGGACAGGGAGCCCAAGCAAGAGACCCAGTACTTC. This codes for CASTPVWDREPKQETQYF. The whole variable domain, remainder taken from reference TRBV2 and TRBJ2-5, is EPEVTQTPSHQVTQMGQEVILRCVPISNHLYFYWYRQILGQKVEFLVSFYNNEISEKSEIFDDQFSVERPDGSNFTLKIRSTKLEDSAMYFCASTPVWDREPKQETQYFGPGTRLLVL.

This clone was detected only a few times. The chain uses TRBV2 and TRBJ2-2; 10 bases fit TRBD2. Per germline, CDR1 SNHLY and CDR2 FYNNEI. V was clipped by 6 bases and J by 5 bases; unmatched bases: 6. The length of the CDR3 is 15 residues. CDR3 sequence reads: CASSVLAGVTGELFF. DNA of the CDR3: TGTGCCAGCAGCGTGCTAGCGGGAGTTACCGGGGAGCTGTTTTTT. The variable domain in full, completed from reference TRBV2 and TRBJ2-2, reads EPEVTQTPSHQVTQMGQEVILRCVPISNHLYFYWYRQILGQKVEFLVSFYNNEISEKSEIFDDQFSVERPDGSNFTLKIRSTKLEDSAMYFCASSVLAGVTGELFFGEGSRLTVL.

The rearrangement uses TRBV14 and TRBJ1-2; D gene uncertain. This CDR3 is 17 amino acids long. Trimming took off 0 bases at V and 4 bases at J, with 18 bases between the two ends. CDR1 is SGHDN and CDR2 is FVKESK in the germline V gene. CDR3 bases: TGTGCCAGCAGCCAAGATCTTAGAGGGCCCTACCTCTATGGCTACACCTTC. Its translation: CASSQDLRGPYLYGYTF.

The chain has TRBV5-1 and TRBJ2-1; D might be TRBD2 (7 bases). Trimming left V 4 bases short and J 8 bases short, with 22 bases between. CDR3 size: 16 residues. The germline CDR1 and CDR2 sequences are SGHRS and YFSETQ. The CDR3 coding sequence is TGCGCCAGCAGCACCCTACCGGGGTTAGGGGGGGATGAGCAGTTCTTC. Its translation: CASSTLPGLGGDEQFF.

The chain combines TRBV6-1 with TRBJ2-6; TRBD1 might be the D (5 bases). The CDR3 is made up of 14 amino acids. Germline V gene sequence: CDR1 MNHNS, CDR2 SASEGT. Trimming removed 6 bases at V and 4 bases at J, with 10 bases between. The CDR3 DNA is TGTGCCAGCAGAGCAGGGTACGGGGCCAACGTCCTGACTTTC. Translated, it gives CASRAGYGANVLTF.

This chain uses TRBV6-6 with TRBJ2-5, with D possibly TRBD2 on 6 matching bases. V was cut by 4 bases and J by 5 bases, with 17 bases left in between. CDR3 length: 15 residues. The V gene's germline CDR1 is MNHNY and CDR2 SVGAGI (reference sequence). This CDR3 is CASSSNGGGEETQYF. CDR3 sequence (DNA): TGTGCCAGCAGTTCCAATGGGGGAGGTGAGGAGACCCAGTACTTC.

The chain uses TRBV28 and TRBJ1-2; 9 bases are a match to TRBD1. Trimming took 5 bases from V and 4 from J; bases not matched to a gene: 11. CDR3 length: 16 residues. Germline loops: CDR1 MDHEN, CDR2 SYDVKM. DNA of the CDR3: TGTGCCAGCAGTACTCCAGGGACAGGGAGGCCCTATGGCTACACCTTC. This encodes CASSTPGTGRPYGYTF.

The chain employs TRBV19 and TRBJ2-7; a weak D match, TRBD2 (6 bases). This CDR3 has 16 residues. V lost 7 bases and J 0 bases, leaving 19 bases between the germline ends. The germline gives CDR1 LNHDA, CDR2 SQIVND (reference sequence). CDR3 sequence: CASKNAGGASSYEQYF. CDR3 coding DNA: TGTGCCAGTAAGAATGCTGGCGGGGCGAGCTCCTACGAGCAGTACTTC.

This clone occurred once. Other DNA sequences in this specimen translate into the identical CDR3. The chain recombines TRBV7-3 with TRBJ2-7, with a weak D call TRBD1 (5 bases). Deletions cut 5 bases from V and 0 bases from J, with 14 bases between. This CDR3 contains 15 residues. Germline-derived CDR1 and CDR2 are SGHTA and FQGTGA. The CDR3 bases are TGTGCCAGCAGCACCCCGCCCGACAGCTCCTACGAGCAGTACTTC. This translates into CASSTPPDSSYEQYF. Looking up the rest from reference TRBV7-3 and TRBJ2-7 gives the full variable domain: GAGVSQTPSNKVTEKGKYVELRCDPISGHTALYWYRQSLGQGPEFLIYFQGTGAADDSGLPNDRFFAVRPEGSVSTLKIQRTERGDSAVYLCASSTPPDSSYEQYFGPGTRLTVT.

The chain has TRBV19 and TRBJ2-3; 11 bases map to TRBD2. CDR3 length equals 15 residues. Germline lookup yields CDR1 LNHDA and CDR2 SQIVND (reference sequence). J lost 4 bases, V lost 5 bases, and 5 bases had no gene match. Here the CDR3 DNA reads TGTGCCAGTAGTCTGTCTAGCGGGGGGCCAGATACGCAGTATTTT. Amino acids: CASSLSSGGPDTQYF. Full variable domain (rest looked up from reference TRBV19 and TRBJ2-3): DGGITQSPKYLFRKEGQNVTLSCEQNLNHDAMYWYRQDPGQGLRLIYYSQIVNDFQKGDIAEGYSVSREKKESFPLTVTSAQKNPTAFYLCASSLSSGGPDTQYFGPGTRLTVL.

This rearrangement joins TRBV29-1 to TRBJ1-4, with 11 bases matching TRBD1. This CDR3 is 14 amino acids long. Germline V gene lookup returns CDR1 SQVTM and CDR2 ANQGSEA. Unmatched junction bases numbered 9, after V lost 5 bases and J lost 10 bases. CDR3 coding DNA: TGCAGCGTTCTTTTGGACAGGGGGCAAGGAAAACTGTTTTTT. The encoded protein is CSVLLDRGQGKLFF. Supplemented by reference TRBV29-1 and TRBJ1-4, the full variable domain reads SAVISQKPSRDICQRGTSLTIQCQVDSQVTMMFWYRQQPGQSLTLIATANQGSEATYESGFVIDKFPISRPNLTFSTLTVSNMSPEDSSIYLCSVLLDRGQGKLFFGSGTQLSVL.

This chain uses TRBV10-3 with TRBJ2-7, with TRBD1 matching 10 bases. The CDR3 runs 15 residues. Trimming cost V 2 bases and J 2 bases; bases outside gene matches: 3. CDR1 and CDR2 from the germline V gene are ENHRY and SYGVKD. CDR3 sequence (DNA): TGTGCCATCAGTGAGGGGGACAGGGGCGCCTACGAGCAGTACTTC. Translated, it gives CAISEGDRGAYEQYF.

On this clone itself: At one of its ends the junction is not consistent with the germline gene, which may arise from a read error. The chain links TRBV2 to TRBJ2-7; 9 nucleotides match TRBD1. The germline CDR1 and CDR2 sequences are SNHLY and FYNNEI. This CDR3 spans 12 amino acids. Written as DNA, the CDR3 is TGTGCCAGCCGGACAGGGGAATCCCGGTCCTTCTTC. Translating it yields CASRTGESRSFF.